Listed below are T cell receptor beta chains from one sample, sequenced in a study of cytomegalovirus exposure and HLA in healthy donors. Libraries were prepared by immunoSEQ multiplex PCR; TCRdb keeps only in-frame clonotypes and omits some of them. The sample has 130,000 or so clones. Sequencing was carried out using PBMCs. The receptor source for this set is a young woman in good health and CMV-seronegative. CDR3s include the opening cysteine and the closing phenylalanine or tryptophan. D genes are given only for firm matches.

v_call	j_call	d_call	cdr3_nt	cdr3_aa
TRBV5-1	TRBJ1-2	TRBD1	TGCGCCAGCAGCTACGACAGGGTAGACTATGGCTACACCTTC	CASSYDRVDYGYTF
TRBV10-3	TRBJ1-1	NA	TGTGCCATCAGGGAAAGGACAGAATCCACAACGGGTGAAGCTTTCTTT	CAIRERTESTTGEAFF
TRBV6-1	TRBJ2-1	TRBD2	TGTGCCAGCAGTGAGGGGGGGGACTCCAGTTTTATCGAGTTCTTC	CASSEGGDSSFIEFF
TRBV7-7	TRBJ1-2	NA	TGTGCCAGCAGCACCCCCCAGTGGAACTATGGCTACACCTTC	CASSTPQWNYGYTF
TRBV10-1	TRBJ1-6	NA	TGCGCCAGCAGTGAGTGGGTCGGGGGAAATTCACCCCTCCACTTT	CASSEWVGGNSPLHF
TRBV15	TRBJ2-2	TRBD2	TGTGCCACCAGCAGAGTCGGGAGGGGTAACACCGGGGAGCTGTTTTTT	CATSRVGRGNTGELFF
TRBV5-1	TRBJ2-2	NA	TGCGCCAGCAGCTTAGGTAGCGGAGGCACCGGGGAGCTGTTTTTT	CASSLGSGGTGELFF
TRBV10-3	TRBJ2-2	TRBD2	TGTGCCATCAGTTCCTCGGCGGGAGGGGGGACCGGGGAGCTGTTTTTT	CAISSSAGGGTGELFF
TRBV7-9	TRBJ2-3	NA	TGTGCCAGCAGCCGCGATTCTAGCACAGATACGCAGTATTTT	CASSRDSSTDTQYF
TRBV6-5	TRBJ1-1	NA	TGTGCCAGCAGCCACAGGGAAGCAACTGAAGCTTTCTTT	CASSHREATEAFF
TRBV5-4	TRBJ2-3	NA	TGTGCCAGCAGCTTGAAGACTAGCACAGATACGCAGTATTTT	CASSLKTSTDTQYF
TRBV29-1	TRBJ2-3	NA	TGCAGCGCCTGCATGGGGGCTACAGATACGCAGTATTTT	CSACMGATDTQYF
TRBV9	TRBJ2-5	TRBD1	TGTGCCAGCAGCCAGAGCGGGACAGGGGACGAGACCCAGTACTTC	CASSQSGTGDETQYF
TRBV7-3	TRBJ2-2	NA	TGTGCCAGCAGCTTCACTACAGGGACCGGGGAGCTGTTTTTT	CASSFTTGTGELFF
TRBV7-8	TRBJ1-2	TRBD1	TGTGCCAGCAGGTCGGGACAGGGGACTAACTATGGCTACACCTTC	CASRSGQGTNYGYTF
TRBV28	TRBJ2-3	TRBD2	TGTGCCAGCCCTTGGGAGGGATTCACAGATACGCAGTATTTT	CASPWEGFTDTQYF
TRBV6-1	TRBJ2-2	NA	TGTGCCAGCAGTTCCGGGACTCCGAGCGGGGAGCTGTTTTTT	CASSSGTPSGELFF
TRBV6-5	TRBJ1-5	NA	TGTGCCAGCAGTCGGACTGAGGCTCAGCCCCAGCATTTT	CASSRTEAQPQHF
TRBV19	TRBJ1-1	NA	TGTGCCAGTAGTTCAGGGTGGACTAGAACTGAAGCTTTCTTT	CASSSGWTRTEAFF
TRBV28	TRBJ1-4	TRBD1	TGTGCCAGCAGTCCCCCGGGACAGGGGGGGGAAAAACTGTTTTTT	CASSPPGQGGEKLFF
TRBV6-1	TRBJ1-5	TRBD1	TGTGCCAGCAGTGAAGCCCCCGGGACAGACAATCAGCCCCAGCATTTT	CASSEAPGTDNQPQHF
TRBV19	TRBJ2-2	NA	TGTGCCAGTAGACTCCGGGGCCAGGGGGGGAACACCGGGGAGCTGTTTTTT	CASRLRGQGGNTGELFF
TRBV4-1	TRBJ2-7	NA	TGCGCCAGCAGCCGCGACCCTCGGGAGTACGAGCAGTACTTC	CASSRDPREYEQYF
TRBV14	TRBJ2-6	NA	TGTGCCAGCAGCCAAGATGTCGGGGCTGGGGCCAACGTCCTGACTTTC	CASSQDVGAGANVLTF
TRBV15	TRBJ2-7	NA	TGTGCCACCAGTGAAGAACTTAGCGGCCCCTACGAGCAGTACTTC	CATSEELSGPYEQYF
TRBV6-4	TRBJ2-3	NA	TGTGCCGGCAGTGGGAACTCGGGAGAGACGCAGTATTTT	CAGSGNSGETQYF
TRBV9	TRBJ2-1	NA	TGTGCCAGCAGCGTAGTACAGAATGAGCAGTTCTTC	CASSVVQNEQFF
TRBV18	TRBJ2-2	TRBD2	TGTGCCAGCTCACCAAGGAGTGTAGCGGGAGGCTTCACCGGGGAGCTGTTTTTT	CASSPRSVAGGFTGELFF
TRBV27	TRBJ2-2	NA	TGTGCCAGCAGTTTCTATACGATCGCGAACACCGGGGAGCTGTTTTTT	CASSFYTIANTGELFF
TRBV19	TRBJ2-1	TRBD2	TGTGCCAGTAGTAGACTAGCGGGTCCCTACAATGAGCAGTTCTTC	CASSRLAGPYNEQFF
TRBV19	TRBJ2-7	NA	TGTGCCAGTAGAACCTCACTAGCTTCCGAGCAGTACTTC	CASRTSLASEQYF
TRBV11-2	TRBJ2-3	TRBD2	TGTGCCAGCAGCCCGAGCGGGGGGGTGTTCACAGATACGCAGTATTTT	CASSPSGGVFTDTQYF
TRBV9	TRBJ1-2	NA	TGTGCCAGCAGCGTAGGCAGGGGCCGTGGCTACACCTTC	CASSVGRGRGYTF